This T cell receptor (beta chain) is from a study of cytomegalovirus exposure and HLA in healthy donors. Notes on the study in general: Only CMV serostatus was available as immune exposure information.

PCR amplification relied on 60 Vbeta primers (plus 13 Jbeta primers). Generated by immunoSEQ multiplex PCR, the TCRdb table keeps only in-frame clones and is missing some. The table shows approximately 67,000 clones, with 68% occurring only once. About this clone itself: Its antigen remains unidentified.

Trimming took 8 bases from V and 0 from J, leaving 14 bases between them. The CDR3 has 15 amino acids. Looked up from germline, CDR1 is ENHRY and CDR2 is SYGVKD. The sample comprised PBMCs. This clonotype was sampled from a woman aged 25 to 39 in good health and CMV-seronegative. The rearrangement uses TRBV10-3 and TRBJ1-3; unclear D gene. The CDR3, as DNA: TGTGCCATCGGGAGTCGAGGCAGCTCTGGAAACACCATATATTTT. Its translation: CAIGSRGSSGNTIYF.